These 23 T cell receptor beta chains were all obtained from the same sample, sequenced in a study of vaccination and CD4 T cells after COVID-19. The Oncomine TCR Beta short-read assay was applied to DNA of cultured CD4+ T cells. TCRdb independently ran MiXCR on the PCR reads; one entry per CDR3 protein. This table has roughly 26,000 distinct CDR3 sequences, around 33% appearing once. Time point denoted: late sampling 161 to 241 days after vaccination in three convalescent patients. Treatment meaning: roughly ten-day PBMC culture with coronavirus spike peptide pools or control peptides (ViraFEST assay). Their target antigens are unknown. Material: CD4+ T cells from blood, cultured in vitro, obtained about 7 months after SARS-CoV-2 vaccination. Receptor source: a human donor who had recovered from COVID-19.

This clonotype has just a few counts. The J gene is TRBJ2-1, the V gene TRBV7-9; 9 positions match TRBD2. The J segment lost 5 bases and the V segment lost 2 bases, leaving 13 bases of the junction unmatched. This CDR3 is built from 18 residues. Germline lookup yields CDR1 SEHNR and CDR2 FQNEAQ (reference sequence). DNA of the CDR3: TGTGCCAGCAGCTTAACATCGGGCGGGAGGGCTAAGGACAATGAGCAGTTCTTC. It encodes CASSLTSGGRAKDNEQFF.

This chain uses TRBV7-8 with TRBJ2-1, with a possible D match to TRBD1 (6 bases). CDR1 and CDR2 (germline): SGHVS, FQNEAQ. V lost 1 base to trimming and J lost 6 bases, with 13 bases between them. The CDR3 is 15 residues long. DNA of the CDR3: TGTGCCAGCAGCTTAGTTCTGGGGGCTCGCAATGAGCAGTTCTTC. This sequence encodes CASSLVLGARNEQFF.

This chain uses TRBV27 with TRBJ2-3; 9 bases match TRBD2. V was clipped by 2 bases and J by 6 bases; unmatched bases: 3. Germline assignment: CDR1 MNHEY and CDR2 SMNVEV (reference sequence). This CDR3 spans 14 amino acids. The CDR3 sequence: CASSLAGGPDTQYF. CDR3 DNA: TGTGCCAGCAGTTTAGCGGGGGGGCCGGATACGCAGTATTTT.

The CDR3 sequence: CASSLGRVAGGLGEQFF. CDR3 in DNA: TGTGCCAGCAGCTTGGGCCGAGTAGCGGGAGGGCTTGGGGAGCAGTTCTTC. This chain connects TRBV5-4 to TRBJ2-1; 11 nucleotides agree with TRBD2. The CDR3 length is 17 residues. Germline CDR1 reads SGHNT; CDR2 reads YYREEE (reference sequence). Unmatched junction bases numbered 12, after V lost 0 bases and J lost 10 bases.

This CDR3 reads CSSRFPSTDTQYF. As DNA, the CDR3 is TGCAGTAGTAGATTTCCCAGCACAGATACGCAGTATTTT. The chain employs TRBV20-1 and TRBJ2-3; D unresolved. Germline assignment: CDR1 DFQATT and CDR2 SNEGSKA (reference sequence). This CDR3 is built from 13 residues. V lost 8 bases to trimming and J lost 0 bases, with 12 bases between them.

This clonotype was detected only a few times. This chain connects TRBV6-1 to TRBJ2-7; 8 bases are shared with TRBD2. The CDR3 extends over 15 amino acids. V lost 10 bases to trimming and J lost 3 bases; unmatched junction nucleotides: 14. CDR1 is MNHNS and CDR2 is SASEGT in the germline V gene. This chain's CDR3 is CATLAWTSSNYEQYF. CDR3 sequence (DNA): TGTGCCACCTTAGCTTGGACTAGCTCCAACTACGAGCAGTACTTC.

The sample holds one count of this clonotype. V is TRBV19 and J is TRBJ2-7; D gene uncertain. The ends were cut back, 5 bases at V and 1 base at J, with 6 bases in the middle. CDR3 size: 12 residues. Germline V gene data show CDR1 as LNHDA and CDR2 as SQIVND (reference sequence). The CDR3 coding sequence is TGTGCCAGTAGTTTTGGTTCCTACGAGCAGTACTTC. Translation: CASSFGSYEQYF.

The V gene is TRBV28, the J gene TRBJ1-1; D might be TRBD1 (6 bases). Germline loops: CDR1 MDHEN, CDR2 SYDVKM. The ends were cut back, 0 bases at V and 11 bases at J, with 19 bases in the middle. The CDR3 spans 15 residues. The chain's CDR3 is CASSLWAPQQGGAFF. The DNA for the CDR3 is TGTGCCAGCAGTTTATGGGCCCCCCAACAGGGTGGGGCTTTCTTT.

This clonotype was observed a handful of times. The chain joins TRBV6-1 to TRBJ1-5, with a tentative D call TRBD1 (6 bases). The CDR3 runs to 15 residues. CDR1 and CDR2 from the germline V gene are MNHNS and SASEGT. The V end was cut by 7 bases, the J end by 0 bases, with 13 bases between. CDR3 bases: TGTGCCAGCACCACAAGGGACATTAGCAATCAGCCCCAGCATTTT. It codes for CASTTRDISNQPQHF.

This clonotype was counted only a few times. CDR3 in DNA: TGTGCCAGCAGCTACCGAACCGGGACTAGCGAAGAGACCCAGTACTTC. Protein product: CASSYRTGTSEETQYF. The V call is TRBV7-8, the J call TRBJ2-5; 10 bases are a match to TRBD2. V lost 4 bases to trimming and J lost 3 bases; unmatched junction nucleotides: 8. Germline-derived CDR1 and CDR2 are SGHVS and FQNEAQ. CDR3 length: 16 residues.

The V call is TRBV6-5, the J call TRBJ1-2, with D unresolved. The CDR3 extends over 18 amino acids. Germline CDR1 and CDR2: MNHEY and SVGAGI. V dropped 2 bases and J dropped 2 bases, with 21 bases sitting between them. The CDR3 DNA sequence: TGTGCCAGCAGTTACAGGTCGCCCGGCGTTCGCCGGAACTATGGCTACACCTTC. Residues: CASSYRSPGVRRNYGYTF.

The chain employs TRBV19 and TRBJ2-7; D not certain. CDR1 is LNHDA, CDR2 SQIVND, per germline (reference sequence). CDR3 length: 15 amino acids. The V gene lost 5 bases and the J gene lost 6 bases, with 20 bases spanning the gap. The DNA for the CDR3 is TGTGCCAGTAGTCTCGAAAGCCTACCCGCCTCCGAGCAGTACTTC. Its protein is CASSLESLPASEQYF.

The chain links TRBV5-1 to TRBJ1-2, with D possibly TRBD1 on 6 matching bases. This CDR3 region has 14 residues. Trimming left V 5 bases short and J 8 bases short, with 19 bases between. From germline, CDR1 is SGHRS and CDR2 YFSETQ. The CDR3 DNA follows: TGCGCCAGCAGTGACCCCAGGGGACATCTGGGCTACACCTTC. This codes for CASSDPRGHLGYTF. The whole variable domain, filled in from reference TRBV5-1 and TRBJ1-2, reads KAGVTQTPRYLIKTRGQQVTLSCSPISGHRSVSWYQQTPGQGLQFLFEYFSETQRNKGNFPGRFSGRQFSNSRSEMNVSTLELGDSALYLCASSDPRGHLGYTFGSGTRLTVV.

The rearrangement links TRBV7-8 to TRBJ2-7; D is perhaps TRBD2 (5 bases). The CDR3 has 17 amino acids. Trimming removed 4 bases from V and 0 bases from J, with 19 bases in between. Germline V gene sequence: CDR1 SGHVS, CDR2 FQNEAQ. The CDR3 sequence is CASSYSGWVASSYEQYF. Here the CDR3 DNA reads TGTGCCAGCAGCTATTCGGGATGGGTGGCGAGCTCCTACGAGCAGTACTTC.

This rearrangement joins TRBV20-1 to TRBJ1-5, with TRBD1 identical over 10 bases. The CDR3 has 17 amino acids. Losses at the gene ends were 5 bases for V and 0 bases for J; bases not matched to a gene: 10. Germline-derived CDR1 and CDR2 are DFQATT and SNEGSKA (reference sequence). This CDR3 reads CSAGDRGLIHSNQPQHF. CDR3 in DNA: TGCAGTGCTGGCGACAGGGGGCTGATTCATAGCAATCAGCCCCAGCATTTT.

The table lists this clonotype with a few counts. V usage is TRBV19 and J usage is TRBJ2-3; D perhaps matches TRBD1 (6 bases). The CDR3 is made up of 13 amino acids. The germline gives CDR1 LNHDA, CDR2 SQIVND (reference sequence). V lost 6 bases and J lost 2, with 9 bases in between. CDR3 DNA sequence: TGTGCCAGTAGGGCAGGGGTCACAGATACGCAGTATTTT. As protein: CASRAGVTDTQYF. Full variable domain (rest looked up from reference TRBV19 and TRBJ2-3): DGGITQSPKYLFRKEGQNVTLSCEQNLNHDAMYWYRQDPGQGLRLIYYSQIVNDFQKGDIAEGYSVSREKKESFPLTVTSAQKNPTAFYLCASRAGVTDTQYFGPGTRLTVL.

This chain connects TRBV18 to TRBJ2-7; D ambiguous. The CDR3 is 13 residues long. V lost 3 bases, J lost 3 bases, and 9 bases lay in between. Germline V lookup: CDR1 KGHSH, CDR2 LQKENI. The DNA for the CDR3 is TGTGCCAGCTCACCCCTGGAGTACTACGAGCAGTACTTC. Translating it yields CASSPLEYYEQYF.

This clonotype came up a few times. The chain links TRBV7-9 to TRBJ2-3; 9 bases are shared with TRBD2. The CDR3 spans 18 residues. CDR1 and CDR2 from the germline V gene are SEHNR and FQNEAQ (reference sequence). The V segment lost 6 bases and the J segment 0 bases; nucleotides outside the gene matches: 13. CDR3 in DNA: TGTGCCAGCAGGCCGCGGCTAGCGGGACGGAAGAGCACAGATACGCAGTATTTT. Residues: CASRPRLAGRKSTDTQYF.

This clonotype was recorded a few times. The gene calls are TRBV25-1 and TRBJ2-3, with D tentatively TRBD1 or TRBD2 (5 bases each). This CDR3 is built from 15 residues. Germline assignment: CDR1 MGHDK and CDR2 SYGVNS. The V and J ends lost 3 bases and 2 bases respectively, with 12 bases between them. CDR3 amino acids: CASSDKTGLTDTQYF. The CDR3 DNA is TGTGCCAGCAGTGACAAGACGGGGCTCACAGATACGCAGTATTTT. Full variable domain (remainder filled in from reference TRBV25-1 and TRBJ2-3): EADIYQTPRYLVIGTGKKITLECSQTMGHDKMYWYQQDPGMELHLIHYSYGVNSTEKGDLSSESTVSRIRTEHFPLTLESARPSHTSQYLCASSDKTGLTDTQYFGPGTRLTVL.

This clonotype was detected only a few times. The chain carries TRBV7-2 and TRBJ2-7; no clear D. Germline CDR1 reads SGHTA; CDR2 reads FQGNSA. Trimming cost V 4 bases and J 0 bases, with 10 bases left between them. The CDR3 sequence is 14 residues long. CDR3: CASSSYMDSYEQYF. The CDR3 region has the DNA TGTGCCAGCAGCTCTTACATGGACTCCTACGAGCAGTACTTC.

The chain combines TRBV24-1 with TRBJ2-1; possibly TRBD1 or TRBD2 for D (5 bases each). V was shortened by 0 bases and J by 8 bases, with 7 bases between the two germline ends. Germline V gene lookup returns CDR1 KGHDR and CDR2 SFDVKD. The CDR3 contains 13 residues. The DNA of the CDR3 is TGTGCCACCAGTGATTTGCGGGGCCATGAGCAGTTCTTC. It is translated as CATSDLRGHEQFF.

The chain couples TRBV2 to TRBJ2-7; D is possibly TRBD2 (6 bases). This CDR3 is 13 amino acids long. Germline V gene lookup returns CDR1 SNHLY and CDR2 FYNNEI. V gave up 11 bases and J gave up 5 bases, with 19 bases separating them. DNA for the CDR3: TGTGCCTGCTCCGGGAGTGCTCTCGACGAGCAGTACTTC. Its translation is CACSGSALDEQYF.

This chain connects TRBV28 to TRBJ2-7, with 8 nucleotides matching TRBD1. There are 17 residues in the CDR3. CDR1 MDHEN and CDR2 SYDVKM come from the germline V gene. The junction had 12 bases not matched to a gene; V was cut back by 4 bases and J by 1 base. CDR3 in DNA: TGTGCCAGCAGTTACTCCCCGGGACAGGTGGGGTCCTACGAGCAGTACTTC. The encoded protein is CASSYSPGQVGSYEQYF. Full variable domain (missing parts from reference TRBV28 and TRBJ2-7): DVKVTQSSRYLVKRTGEKVFLECVQDMDHENMFWYRQDPGLGLRLIYFSYDVKMKEKGDIPEGYSVSREKKERFSLILESASTNQTSMYLCASSYSPGQVGSYEQYFGPGTRLTVT.